This T cell receptor beta chain was observed in a study of blood T cell repertoires in COVID-19. Study summary: T cells, B-cell-depleted T cells, or PBMCs supplied cDNA or gDNA.

The protocol was immunoSEQ multiplex PCR, while the TCRdb copy is restricted to in-frame clones and leaves out a portion. The sample lists 250,000 or so clones, about 82% occurring once. This clone was picked up a small number of times. The material sequenced was PBMCs or T cells enriched from blood (not recorded which). This TCR derives from a woman aged 50 to 60 who had recovered from COVID-19.

In nucleotides, the CDR3 is TGTGCCAGCAGCTGGACAGGGTCCCACGAGCAGTACTTC. This codes for CASSWTGSHEQYF. This chain connects TRBV7-3 to TRBJ2-7, with 8 bases aligning to TRBD1. V dropped 4 bases and J dropped 5; count of bases not matched to a gene: 4. Germline CDR1 SGHTA, CDR2 FQGTGA. This CDR3 has 13 amino acids.